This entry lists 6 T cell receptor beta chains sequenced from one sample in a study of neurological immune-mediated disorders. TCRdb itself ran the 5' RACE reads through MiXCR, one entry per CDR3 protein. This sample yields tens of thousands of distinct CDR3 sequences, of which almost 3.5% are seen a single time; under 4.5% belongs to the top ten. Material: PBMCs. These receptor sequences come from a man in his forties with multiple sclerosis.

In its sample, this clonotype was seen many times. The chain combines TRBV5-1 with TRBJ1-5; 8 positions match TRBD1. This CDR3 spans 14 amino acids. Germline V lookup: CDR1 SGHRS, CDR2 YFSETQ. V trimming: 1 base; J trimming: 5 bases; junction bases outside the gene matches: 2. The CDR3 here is CASSLTGGDQPQHF. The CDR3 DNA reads TGCGCCAGCAGCTTGACAGGGGGAGATCAGCCCCAGCATTTT. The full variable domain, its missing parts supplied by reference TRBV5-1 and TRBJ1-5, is KAGVTQTPRYLIKTRGQQVTLSCSPISGHRSVSWYQQTPGQGLQFLFEYFSETQRNKGNFPGRFSGRQFSNSRSEMNVSTLELGDSALYLCASSLTGGDQPQHFGDGTRLSIL.

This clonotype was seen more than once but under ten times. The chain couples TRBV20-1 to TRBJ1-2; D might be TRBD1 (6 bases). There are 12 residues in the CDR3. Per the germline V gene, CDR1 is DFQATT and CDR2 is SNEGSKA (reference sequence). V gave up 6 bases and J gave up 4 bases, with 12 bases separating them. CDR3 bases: TGCAGTGCCAGGAGGGGGAGCTATGGCTACACCTTC. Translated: CSARRGSYGYTF.

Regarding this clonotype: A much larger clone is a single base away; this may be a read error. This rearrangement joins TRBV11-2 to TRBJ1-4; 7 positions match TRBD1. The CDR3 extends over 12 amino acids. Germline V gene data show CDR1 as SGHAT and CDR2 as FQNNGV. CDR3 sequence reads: CDSSLVGTELFF. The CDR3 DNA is TGTGACAGCAGCTTAGTGGGGACAGAACTGTTTTTT.

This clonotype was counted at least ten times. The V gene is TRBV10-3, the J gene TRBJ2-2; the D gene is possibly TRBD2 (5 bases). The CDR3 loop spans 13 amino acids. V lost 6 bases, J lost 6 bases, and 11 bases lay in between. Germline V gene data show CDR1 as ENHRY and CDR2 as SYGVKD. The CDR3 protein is CAIREEVPGELFF. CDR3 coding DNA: TGTGCCATCAGGGAGGAGGTCCCCGGGGAGCTGTTTTTT.

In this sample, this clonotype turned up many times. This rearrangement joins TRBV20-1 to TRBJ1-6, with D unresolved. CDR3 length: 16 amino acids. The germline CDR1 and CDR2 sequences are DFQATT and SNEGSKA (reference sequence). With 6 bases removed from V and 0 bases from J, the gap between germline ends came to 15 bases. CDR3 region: CSATLARSSYNSPLHF. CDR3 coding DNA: TGCAGTGCAACCCTTGCGAGGAGCTCCTATAATTCACCCCTCCACTTT.

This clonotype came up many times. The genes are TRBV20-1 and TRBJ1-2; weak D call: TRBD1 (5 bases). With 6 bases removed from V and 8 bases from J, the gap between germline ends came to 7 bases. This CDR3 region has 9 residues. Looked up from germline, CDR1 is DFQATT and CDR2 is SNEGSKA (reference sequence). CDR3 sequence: CSAGEGYTF. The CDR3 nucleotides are TGCAGTGCGGGGGAGGGCTACACCTTC.